This TCR beta chain came from a study of OX40 agonist ivuxolimab in advanced cancers. The protocol was immunoSEQ multiplex PCR, while the TCRdb copy is restricted to in-frame clones and leaves out a portion. Among 75,000 to 90,000 clones listed, around nine tenths were seen once. V trimming: 2 bases; J trimming: 9 bases; junction bases outside the gene matches: 3. The CDR3 is 12 residues long. Germline-derived CDR1 and CDR2 are SGHRS and YFSETQ. The clonotype was recovered from an adult with an advanced solid tumor such as melanoma, head and neck, liver or kidney cancer. The specimen comprised CD4+ or CD8+ T cells sorted from blood, sampled in a trial of the OX40 agonist ivuxolimab. The genes are TRBV5-1 and TRBJ2-3; TRBD2 aligns across 7 bases. In nucleotides, the CDR3 is TGCGCCAGCAGCTTCGGACTAGAAACGCAGTATTTT. Translating gives CASSFGLETQYF.